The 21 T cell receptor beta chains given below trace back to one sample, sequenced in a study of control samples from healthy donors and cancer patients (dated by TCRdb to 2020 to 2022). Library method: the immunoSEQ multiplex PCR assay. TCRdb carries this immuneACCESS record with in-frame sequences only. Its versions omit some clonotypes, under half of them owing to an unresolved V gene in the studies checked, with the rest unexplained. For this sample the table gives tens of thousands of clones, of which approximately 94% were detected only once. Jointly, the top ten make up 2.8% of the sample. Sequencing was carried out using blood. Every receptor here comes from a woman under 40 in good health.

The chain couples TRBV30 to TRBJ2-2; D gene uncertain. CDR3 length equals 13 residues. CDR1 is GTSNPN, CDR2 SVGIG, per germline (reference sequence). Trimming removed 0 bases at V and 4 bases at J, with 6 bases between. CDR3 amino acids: CAWSVRGTGELFF. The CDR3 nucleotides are TGTGCCTGGAGTGTACGAGGCACCGGGGAGCTGTTTTTT.

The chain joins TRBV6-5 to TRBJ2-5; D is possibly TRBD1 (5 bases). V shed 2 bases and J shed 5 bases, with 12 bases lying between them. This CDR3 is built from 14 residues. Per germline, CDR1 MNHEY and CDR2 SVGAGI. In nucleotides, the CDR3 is TGTGCCAGCAGTTACGGCTTTCAGGGCGAGACCCAGTACTTC. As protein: CASSYGFQGETQYF.

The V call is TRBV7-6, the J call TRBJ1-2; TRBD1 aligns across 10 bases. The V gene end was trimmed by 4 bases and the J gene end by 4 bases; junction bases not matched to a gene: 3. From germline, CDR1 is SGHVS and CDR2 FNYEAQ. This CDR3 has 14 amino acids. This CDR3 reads CASSSGTGVYGYTF. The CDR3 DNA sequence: TGTGCCAGCAGCTCCGGGACAGGGGTCTATGGCTACACCTTC.

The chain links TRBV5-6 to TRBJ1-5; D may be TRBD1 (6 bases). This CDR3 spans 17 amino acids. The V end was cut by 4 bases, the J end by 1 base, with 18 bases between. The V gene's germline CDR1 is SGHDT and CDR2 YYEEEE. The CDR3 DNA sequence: TGTGCCAGCAGCGGCCCGTGGCAGGGGTGGAGCAATCAGCCCCAGCATTTT. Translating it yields CASSGPWQGWSNQPQHF.

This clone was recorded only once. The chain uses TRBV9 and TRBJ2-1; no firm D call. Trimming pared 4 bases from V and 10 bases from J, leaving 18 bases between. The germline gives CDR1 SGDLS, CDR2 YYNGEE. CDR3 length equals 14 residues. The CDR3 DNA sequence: TGTGCCAGCAGCTCAGTTTTCGGCCTCGGGGAGCAGTTCTTC. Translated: CASSSVFGLGEQFF.

CDR3 loop: CASSVDPQGGHGYTF. CDR3 coding DNA: TGTGCCAGCAGCGTAGATCCACAGGGTGGGCATGGCTACACCTTC. This rearrangement joins TRBV9 to TRBJ1-2, with D tentatively TRBD1 (6 bases). The CDR3 totals 15 residues. Germline V gives CDR1 SGDLS, CDR2 YYNGEE. Between the trimmed V and J ends, which lost 0 bases and 6 bases, there was a span of 15 bases.

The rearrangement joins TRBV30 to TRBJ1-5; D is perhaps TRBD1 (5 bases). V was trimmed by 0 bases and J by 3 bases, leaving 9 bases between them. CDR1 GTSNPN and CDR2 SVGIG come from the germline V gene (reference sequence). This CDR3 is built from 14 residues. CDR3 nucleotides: TGTGCCTGGAGTGTAGGAGGGGACAATCAGCCCCAGCATTTT. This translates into CAWSVGGDNQPQHF.

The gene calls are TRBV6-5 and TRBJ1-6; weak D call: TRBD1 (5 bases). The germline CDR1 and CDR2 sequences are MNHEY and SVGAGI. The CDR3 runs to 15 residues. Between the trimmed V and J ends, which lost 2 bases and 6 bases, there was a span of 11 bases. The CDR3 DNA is TGTGCCAGCAGTTACATTGGGACCGCTAATTCACCCCTCCACTTT. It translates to CASSYIGTANSPLHF.

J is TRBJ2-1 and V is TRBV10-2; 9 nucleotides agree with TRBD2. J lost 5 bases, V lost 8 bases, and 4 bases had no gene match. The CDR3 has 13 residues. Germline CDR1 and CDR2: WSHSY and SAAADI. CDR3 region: CASHGGGDNEQFF. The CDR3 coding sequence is TGCGCCAGCCATGGCGGGGGGGACAATGAGCAGTTCTTC.

The CDR3: CASSYEGISYNEQFF. DNA of the CDR3: TGTGCCAGCAGTTACGAGGGGATTTCCTACAATGAGCAGTTCTTC. The chain couples TRBV2 to TRBJ2-1, with D possibly called TRBD1 or TRBD2 (5 bases each). Germline V CDR1 and CDR2: SNHLY, FYNNEI. The CDR3 sequence is 15 residues long. Trimming took 5 bases from V and 1 from J, leaving 12 bases between them. Based on the CDR3 plus reference TRBV2 and TRBJ2-1, the full variable domain is EPEVTQTPSHQVTQMGQEVILRCVPISNHLYFYWYRQILGQKVEFLVSFYNNEISEKSEIFDDQFSVERPDGSNFTLKIRSTKLEDSAMYFCASSYEGISYNEQFFGPGTRLTVL.

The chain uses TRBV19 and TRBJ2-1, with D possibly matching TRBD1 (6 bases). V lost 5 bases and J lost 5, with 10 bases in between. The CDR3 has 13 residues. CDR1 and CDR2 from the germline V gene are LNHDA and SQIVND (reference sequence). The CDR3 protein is CASSSRTDNEQFF. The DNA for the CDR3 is TGTGCCAGTAGTTCTCGGACAGACAATGAGCAGTTCTTC.

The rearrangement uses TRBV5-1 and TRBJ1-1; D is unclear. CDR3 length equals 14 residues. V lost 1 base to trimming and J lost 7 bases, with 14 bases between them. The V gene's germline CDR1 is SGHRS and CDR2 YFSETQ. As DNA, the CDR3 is TGCGCCAGCAGCTTGTTTGCGGGAGTTAATGAAGCTTTCTTT. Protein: CASSLFAGVNEAFF.

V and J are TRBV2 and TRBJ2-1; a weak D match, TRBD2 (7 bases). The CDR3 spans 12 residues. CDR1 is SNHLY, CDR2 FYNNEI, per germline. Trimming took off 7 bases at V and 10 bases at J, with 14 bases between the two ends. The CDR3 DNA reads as TGTGCCAGCAACCGCGGGGGCCAGGAGCAGTTCTTC. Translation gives CASNRGGQEQFF.

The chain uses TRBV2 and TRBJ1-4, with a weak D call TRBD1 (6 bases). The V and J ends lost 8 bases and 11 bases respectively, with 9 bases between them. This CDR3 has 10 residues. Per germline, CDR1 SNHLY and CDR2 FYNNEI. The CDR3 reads CASGQGKLFF. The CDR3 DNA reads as TGTGCCAGCGGGCAGGGGAAACTGTTTTTT.

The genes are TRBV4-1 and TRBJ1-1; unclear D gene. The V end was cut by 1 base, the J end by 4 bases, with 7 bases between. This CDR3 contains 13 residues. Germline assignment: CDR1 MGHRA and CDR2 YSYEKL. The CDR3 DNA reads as TGCGCCAGCAGCCAAGTTGGAGCCACTGAAGCTTTCTTT. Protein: CASSQVGATEAFF.

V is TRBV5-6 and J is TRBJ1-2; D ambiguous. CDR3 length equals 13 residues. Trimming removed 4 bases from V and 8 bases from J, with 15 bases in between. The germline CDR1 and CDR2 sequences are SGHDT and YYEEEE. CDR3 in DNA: TGTGCCAGCAGCCGCCAGAGCTATGGAGGCTACACCTTC. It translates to CASSRQSYGGYTF.

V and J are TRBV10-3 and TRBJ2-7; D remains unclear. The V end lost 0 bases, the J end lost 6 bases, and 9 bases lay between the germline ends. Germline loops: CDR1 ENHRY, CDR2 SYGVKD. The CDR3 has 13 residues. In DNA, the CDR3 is TGTGCCATCAGTGAGTCGGGTACCCCCGAGCAGTACTTC. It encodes CAISESGTPEQYF.

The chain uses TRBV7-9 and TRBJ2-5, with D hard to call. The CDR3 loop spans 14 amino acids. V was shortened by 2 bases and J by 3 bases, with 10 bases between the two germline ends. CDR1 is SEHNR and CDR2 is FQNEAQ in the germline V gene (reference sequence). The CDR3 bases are TGTGCCAGCAGCTTATTAGGGTTGGAAGAGACCCAGTACTTC. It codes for CASSLLGLEETQYF.

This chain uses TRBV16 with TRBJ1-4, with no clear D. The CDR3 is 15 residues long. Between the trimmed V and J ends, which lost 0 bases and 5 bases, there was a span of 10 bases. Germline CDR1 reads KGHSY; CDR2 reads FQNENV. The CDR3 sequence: CASSQSPLLNEKLFF. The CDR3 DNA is TGTGCCAGCAGCCAATCGCCCCTACTGAATGAAAAACTGTTTTTT.

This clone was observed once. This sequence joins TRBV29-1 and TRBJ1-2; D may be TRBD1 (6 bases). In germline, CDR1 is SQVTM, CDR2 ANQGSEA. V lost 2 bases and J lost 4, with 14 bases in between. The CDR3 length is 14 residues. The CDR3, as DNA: TGCAGCGTTGAAAAACAGGGTCTCCTCTATGGCTACACCTTC. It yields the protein CSVEKQGLLYGYTF. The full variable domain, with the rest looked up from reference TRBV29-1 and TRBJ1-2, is SAVISQKPSRDICQRGTSLTIQCQVDSQVTMMFWYRQQPGQSLTLIATANQGSEATYESGFVIDKFPISRPNLTFSTLTVSNMSPEDSSIYLCSVEKQGLLYGYTFGSGTRLTVV.

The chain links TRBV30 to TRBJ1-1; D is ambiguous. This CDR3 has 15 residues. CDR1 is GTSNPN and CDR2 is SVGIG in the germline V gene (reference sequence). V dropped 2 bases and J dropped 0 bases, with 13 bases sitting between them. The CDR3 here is CAWSTRRLMNTEAFF. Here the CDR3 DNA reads TGTGCCTGGAGTACCCGGAGGCTCATGAACACTGAAGCTTTCTTT.